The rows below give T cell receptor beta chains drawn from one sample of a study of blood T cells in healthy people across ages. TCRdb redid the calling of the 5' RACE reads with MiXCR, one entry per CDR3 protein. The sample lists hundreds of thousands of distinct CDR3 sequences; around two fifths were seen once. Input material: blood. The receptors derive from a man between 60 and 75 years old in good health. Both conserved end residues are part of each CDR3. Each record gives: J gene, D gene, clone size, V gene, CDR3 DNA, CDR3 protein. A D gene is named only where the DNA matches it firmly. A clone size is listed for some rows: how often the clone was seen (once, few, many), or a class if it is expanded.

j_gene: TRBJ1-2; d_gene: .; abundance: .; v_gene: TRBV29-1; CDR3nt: TGCAGCGTTTGGGGGGGGAGCGGCTATGGCTACACCTTC; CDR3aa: CSVWGGSGYGYTF
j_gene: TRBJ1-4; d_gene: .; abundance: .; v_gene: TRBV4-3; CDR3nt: TGCGCCAGCAACCAAGAAGCAGGGGTGAATGAAAAACTGTTTTTT; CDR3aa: CASNQEAGVNEKLFF
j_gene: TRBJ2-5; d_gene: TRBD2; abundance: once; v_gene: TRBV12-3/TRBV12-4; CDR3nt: TGTGCCAGCAGTCCCTCCCGGACTAGAATTCAGTACTTC; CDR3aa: CASSPSRTRIQYF
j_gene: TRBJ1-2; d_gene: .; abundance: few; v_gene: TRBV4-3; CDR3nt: TGCGCCAGCAGCCAAGAAACAGTTAACTATGGCTACACCTTC; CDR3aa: CASSQETVNYGYTF
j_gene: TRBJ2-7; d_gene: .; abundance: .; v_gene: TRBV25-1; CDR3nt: TGTGCCAGCAGTGAACGAGGGATCGGGTACTACGAGCAGTACTTC; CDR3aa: CASSERGIGYYEQYF
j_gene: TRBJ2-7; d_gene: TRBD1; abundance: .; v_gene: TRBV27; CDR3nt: TGTGCCAGCAGTCAAGGGACAGACCCCTACGAGCAGTACTTC; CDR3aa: CASSQGTDPYEQYF
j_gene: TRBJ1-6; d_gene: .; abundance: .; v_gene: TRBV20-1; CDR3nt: TGCAGTGCTAGACGGAAGGGATCCAGCCACCCCCTCCACTTT; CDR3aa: CSARRKGSSHPLHF
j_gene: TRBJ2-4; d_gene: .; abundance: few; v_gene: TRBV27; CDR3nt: TGTGCCAGCAAGGTCAGGCCACGATACATAGCCAAAAACATTCAGTACTTC; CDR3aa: CASKVRPRYIAKNIQYF
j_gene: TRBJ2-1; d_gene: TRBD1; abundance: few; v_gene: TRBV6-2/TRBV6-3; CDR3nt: TGTGCCAGCAGGGATTCGGGACAGGGGGAGACCCAGTTCTTC; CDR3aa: CASRDSGQGETQFF
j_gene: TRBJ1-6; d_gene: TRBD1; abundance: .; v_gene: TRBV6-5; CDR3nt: TGTGCCACCCGACAGGGGTATAATTCACCCCTCCACTTT; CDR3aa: CATRQGYNSPLHF
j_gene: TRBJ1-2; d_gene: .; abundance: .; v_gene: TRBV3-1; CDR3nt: TGTGCCAGCAGCCAACAGGGATCTGGCTACACCTTC; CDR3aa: CASSQQGSGYTF
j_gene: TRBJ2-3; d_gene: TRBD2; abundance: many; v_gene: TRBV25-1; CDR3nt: TGTGCCAGCAGACCGTCGGGGGGGCATCCACCAGCCACAGATACGCAGTATTTT; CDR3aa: CASRPSGGHPPATDTQYF
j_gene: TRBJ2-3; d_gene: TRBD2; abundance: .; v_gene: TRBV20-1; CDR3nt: TGCAGTGCTATTGCGGGGGGGCTAGGGGATACGCAGTATTTT; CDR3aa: CSAIAGGLGDTQYF
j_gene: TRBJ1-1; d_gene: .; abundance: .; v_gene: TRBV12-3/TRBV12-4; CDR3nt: TGTGCCAGCAGTTTCTGGGGGGGAGAGAACACTGAAGCTTTCTTT; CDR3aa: CASSFWGGENTEAFF
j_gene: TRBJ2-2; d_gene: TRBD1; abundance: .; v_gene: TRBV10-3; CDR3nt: TGTGCCATCAGTGAGACCGGGACAGCTGTGGCCGGGGAGCTGTTTTTT; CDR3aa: CAISETGTAVAGELFF
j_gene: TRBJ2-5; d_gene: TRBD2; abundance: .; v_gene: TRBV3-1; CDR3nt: TGTGCCAGCAGCCCCCCCTCGGGGGGGTTAGGAGAGACCCAGTACTTC; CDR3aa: CASSPPSGGLGETQYF
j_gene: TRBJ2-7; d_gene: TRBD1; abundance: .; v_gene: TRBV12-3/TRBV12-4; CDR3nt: TGTGCCAGCAGGACCGGGACAGTGGAACTCGAGCAGTACTTC; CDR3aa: CASRTGTVELEQYF
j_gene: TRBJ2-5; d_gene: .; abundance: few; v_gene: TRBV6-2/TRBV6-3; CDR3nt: TGTGCCATAAATCGGGGGCGGCGAGAGACCCAGTACTTC; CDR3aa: CAINRGRRETQYF
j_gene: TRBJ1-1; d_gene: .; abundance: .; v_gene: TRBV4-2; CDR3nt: TGTGCCAGCAGCCAAGCTGGGCAGGGTAGCTTTGAAGCTTTCTTT; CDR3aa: CASSQAGQGSFEAFF
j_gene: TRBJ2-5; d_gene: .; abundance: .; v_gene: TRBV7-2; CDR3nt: TGTGCCAGCAGCCTAAGGGTCTCCGCAGGGTCGTACCAAGAGACCCAGTACTTC; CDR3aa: CASSLRVSAGSYQETQYF
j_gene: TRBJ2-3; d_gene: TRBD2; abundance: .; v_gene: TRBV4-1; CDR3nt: TGCGCCAGCAGCCAAGTGGTATGGACTAGCGGGGGGAGCACAGATACGCAGTATTTT; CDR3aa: CASSQVVWTSGGSTDTQYF
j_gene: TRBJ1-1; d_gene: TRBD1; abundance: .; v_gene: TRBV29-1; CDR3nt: TGCAGCGTGACAGGGAGGATGCGTGAATCCACTGAAGCTTTCTTT; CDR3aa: CSVTGRMRESTEAFF
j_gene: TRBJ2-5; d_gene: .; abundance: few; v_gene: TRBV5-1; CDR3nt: TGCGCCAGCAGCTTGGGGGTCTCTCAAGAGACCCAGTACTTC; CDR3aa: CASSLGVSQETQYF
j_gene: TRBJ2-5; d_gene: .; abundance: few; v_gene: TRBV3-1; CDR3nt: TGTGCCAGCAGCCGAGGGGCGGAAGAGACCCAGTACTTC; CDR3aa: CASSRGAEETQYF
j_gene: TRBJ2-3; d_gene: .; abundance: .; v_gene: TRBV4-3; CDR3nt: TGCGCCAGCAGCCAGGACCTGATCACAGATACGCAGTATTTT; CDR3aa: CASSQDLITDTQYF
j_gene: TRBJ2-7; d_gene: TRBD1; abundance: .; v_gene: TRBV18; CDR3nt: TGTGCCAGCTCAGGGGACAGGAACTCCTACGAGCAGTACTTC; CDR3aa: CASSGDRNSYEQYF
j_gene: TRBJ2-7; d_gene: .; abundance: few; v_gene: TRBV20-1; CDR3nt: TGCAGTGCTAGTCAGGGACCCACCTACGAGCAGTACTTC; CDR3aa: CSASQGPTYEQYF
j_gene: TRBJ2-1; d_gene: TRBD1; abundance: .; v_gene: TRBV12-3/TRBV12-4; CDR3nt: TGTGCCAGCAGCCGAAACCGCAGGGGGCAGGATGAGCAGTTCTTC; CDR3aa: CASSRNRRGQDEQFF